This T cell receptor (beta chain) was obtained from a study of post-analysis software for immune sequencing data. This CDR3 has 15 residues. The germline gives CDR1 MDHEN, CDR2 SYDVKM. Study conclusions and caveats: A few TRBV segments occurring more often in patients than controls included TRBV5-6, TRBV5-1 and TRBV20-1.

About this clonotype itself: The antigen remains unidentified. A read error may account for a junction end that differs from germline.

TCR beta libraries were prepared from cDNA with unique molecular identifiers. Input populations of roughly 0.85 to 11 million T cells gave rise to approximately 500,000 cDNA molecules. MiXCR was run by TCRdb on the PCR reads, yielding one entry per CDR3 protein. Altogether about 500,000 distinct CDR3 sequences are present, 40% to 55% being singletons, with the ten largest covering over 10%. V usage is TRBV28 and J usage is TRBJ2-3; the D call may be TRBD1 or TRBD2 (6 bases each). Sequenced input: blood. The receptor's source is a girl aged 10 to 17 with multiple sclerosis. CDR3 protein: CASSPGGGPVSTQYF. In DNA form, the CDR3 reads TGCGCCAGCAGTCCGGGTGGGGGGCCGGTTAGCACGCAGTATTTT.